This TCR beta chain is drawn from a study of T cell responses to AZD1222 COVID-19 vaccine. The length of the CDR3 is 13 residues. Germline-derived CDR1 and CDR2 are GTSNPN and SVGIG (reference sequence). V was trimmed by 2 bases and J by 7 bases, leaving 12 bases between them. Here immunoSEQ multiplex PCR was the method, and the copy in TCRdb shows in-frame clones only, minus some. The sample consists of about 130,000 clones, about 93% of them appearing once. The specimen comprised peripheral blood, sampled on day 0 of AZD1222 vaccination. The chain links TRBV30 to TRBJ1-5, with a tentative D call TRBD1 (6 bases). The source of this sequence is an adult in good health. This chain's CDR3 is CAWSRGAEQPQHF. The DNA for the CDR3 is TGTGCCTGGAGTCGGGGGGCTGAACAGCCCCAGCATTTT.